Shown below are 6 T cell receptor beta chains from a single sample sequenced in a study of blood T cell repertoires in COVID-19. TCRdb keeps only in-frame clones here, not all; method: immunoSEQ multiplex PCR. This table has about 220,000 clones, under 90% appearing once. The sample consisted of peripheral blood. Receptor source: a woman older than 75 with acute or convalescent COVID-19.

The J gene is TRBJ2-3, the V gene TRBV5-1; 7 nucleotides agree with TRBD1. The junction had 7 bases not matched to a gene; V was cut back by 3 bases and J by 0 bases. The CDR3 loop spans 16 amino acids. Germline V gene data show CDR1 as SGHRS and CDR2 as YFSETQ. DNA for the CDR3: TGCGCCAGCAGCTCCTCGACCAGGGGGAGCACAGATACGCAGTATTTT. Protein sequence: CASSSSTRGSTDTQYF.

The rearrangement uses TRBV29-1 and TRBJ1-1; weak D call: TRBD1 (5 bases). The CDR3 runs 14 residues. The germline CDR1 and CDR2 sequences are SQVTM and ANQGSEA. Trimming shortened V by 7 bases and J by 1 base, and 16 bases separated the two germline ends. For the CDR3, the DNA is TGCAGCGGCGGGGCTGTGGGAACGAACACTGAAGCTTTCTTT. Translated: CSGGAVGTNTEAFF.

V usage is TRBV19 and J usage is TRBJ1-6; 10 nucleotides align to TRBD1. Per germline, CDR1 LNHDA and CDR2 SQIVND (reference sequence). The CDR3 covers 13 residues. The V gene end was trimmed by 8 bases and the J gene end by 8 bases; junction bases not matched to a gene: 3. CDR3 in DNA: TGTGCCAGTGGTGGACAGGGGGATTCACCCCTCCACTTT. Encoded protein: CASGGQGDSPLHF.

This sequence joins TRBV11-1 and TRBJ2-1, with TRBD2 matching over 9 bases. The trim removed 5 bases at V and 5 bases at J, leaving 10 bases unmatched. Germline V CDR1 and CDR2: SGHAT, FQDESV (reference sequence). CDR3 size: 16 residues. Here the CDR3 reads CASSPLSASGDNEQFF. DNA for the CDR3: TGTGCCAGCAGCCCCTTATCAGCTAGCGGGGACAATGAGCAGTTCTTC.

The chain has TRBV7-2 and TRBJ2-5; 8 nucleotides match TRBD1. CDR3 size: 16 residues. In germline, CDR1 is SGHTA, CDR2 FQGNSA. The V gene end was trimmed by 5 bases and the J gene end by 1 base; junction bases not matched to a gene: 9. The CDR3 region has the DNA TGTGCCAGCAGCCTGAGACCCGGGACAGGCCAAGAGACCCAGTACTTC. Its protein is CASSLRPGTGQETQYF.

J is TRBJ1-6 and V is TRBV9; D not resolved. Germline-derived CDR1 and CDR2 are SGDLS and YYNGEE. This CDR3 contains 16 residues. Trimming cost V 4 bases and J 5 bases, with 16 bases left between them. CDR3 coding DNA: TGTGCCAGCAGCCTTAGCGGGGTTCTCAATAATTCACCCCTCCACTTT. This translates into CASSLSGVLNNSPLHF.